This is a list of T cell receptor beta chains from one sample in a study of siplizumab effects on memory and regulatory T cells. Repertoires were generated with immunoSEQ multiplex PCR, while TCRdb's copy carries only in-frame clones and drops some. The table shows under 140,000 clones, with just under 95% occurring only once. Sequencing used CD4+ T cells sorted from blood. Receptors were obtained from a human donor in good health. Each CDR3 is given with its conserved first and last residue. D genes are given only for firm matches. Clone size is stated in some rows and not others, as once, few, many or a class when expanded.

V gene	J gene	D gene	clone size	CDR3 DNA	CDR3 protein
TRBV11-2	TRBJ2-5	.	.	TGTGCCAGCAGCTTAGCCTTTCAAGAGACCCAGTACTTC	CASSLAFQETQYF
TRBV5-1	TRBJ2-7	.	.	TGCGCCAGCAGCTGGGGCGGTAGTGAGTACTTC	CASSWGGSEYF
TRBV27	TRBJ1-4	.	few	TGTGCCAGCAGTTTATTTGAGGGGGGCACTAATGAAAAACTGTTTTTT	CASSLFEGGTNEKLFF
TRBV6-5	TRBJ2-1	TRBD2	.	TGTGCCAGCAAAGAGGGAGGGAGCTACAATGAGCAGTTCTTC	CASKEGGSYNEQFF
TRBV5-4	TRBJ2-2	TRBD1	.	TGTGCCAGCAGCTTTGCTGGGACAGAGAACACCGGGGAGCTGTTTTTT	CASSFAGTENTGELFF
TRBV18	TRBJ1-2	TRBD1	.	TGTGCCAGCGCATTGACAGGGGGCGATCCCACAAATTATGGCTACACCTTC	CASALTGGDPTNYGYTF
TRBV6-6	TRBJ2-1	TRBD2	.	TGTGCCAGCAGTTACTCCCGGGGAGGGCCCAATGAGCAGTTCTTC	CASSYSRGGPNEQFF
TRBV5-6	TRBJ1-1	.	.	TGTGCCAGCAGAGGTACCCGGAACACTGAAGCTTTCTTT	CASRGTRNTEAFF
TRBV4-1	TRBJ2-7	TRBD1	few	TGCGCCAGCAGCCGTCACGGGACAGGGGTCGACGAGCAGTACTTC	CASSRHGTGVDEQYF
TRBV2	TRBJ2-7	.	.	TGTGCCAGCAGTAACCATTACGAGCAGTACTTC	CASSNHYEQYF
TRBV29-1	TRBJ2-6	.	.	TGCAGCGTAATAGGCTCGGGTTCTGGGGCCAACGTCCTGACTTTC	CSVIGSGSGANVLTF
TRBV19	TRBJ1-2	TRBD1	.	TGTGCCAGTAGTATGGGAACAGGGGCGACTAACTATGGCTACACCTTC	CASSMGTGATNYGYTF
TRBV6-6	TRBJ2-1	.	once	TGTGCCAGCAGAGAGCGAGGGATCGGCTACAATGAGCAGTTCTTC	CASRERGIGYNEQFF
TRBV19	TRBJ2-1	TRBD1	.	TGTGCCAGTAGTACTCCGGACAGGGCGAGTCAAGAAGTCTCCTACAATGAGCAGTTCTTC	CASSTPDRASQEVSYNEQFF
TRBV11-3	TRBJ1-6	.	.	TGTGCCAGCAGCTCACCGCAAGATTCACCCCTCCACTTT	CASSSPQDSPLHF
TRBV23-1	TRBJ2-5	.	.	TGCGCCGGTAGTCTTTATTTGGACATTTTACCCCAAGAGACCCAGTACTTC	CAGSLYLDILPQETQYF
TRBV5-4	TRBJ1-1	TRBD1	few	TGTGCCAGCAGTCCCACAGGGGAAACTGAAGCTTTCTTT	CASSPTGETEAFF
TRBV9	TRBJ1-2	.	.	TGTGCCAGCAGCGTAGCGACAGGTGCCTATGGCTACACCTTC	CASSVATGAYGYTF
TRBV19	TRBJ2-7	.	.	TGTGCCAGTAGTATAAGTTGGGGTTCCTACGAGCAGTACTTC	CASSISWGSYEQYF
TRBV7-8	TRBJ2-7	.	.	TGTGCCAGCAGCTTTCTTTCCGGCGGGGACGAGCAGTACTTC	CASSFLSGGDEQYF
TRBV5-6	TRBJ1-1	.	.	TGTGCCAGCAACTTCCAGGGGTTTGAAGCTTTCTTT	CASNFQGFEAFF
TRBV5-4	TRBJ2-3	.	once	TGTGCCAGCAGCTTGGAGGCGGGACCTCACGGTACGCAGTATTTT	CASSLEAGPHGTQYF
TRBV5-6	TRBJ1-6	.	.	TGTGCCAGCAGCTTGGGTCGCGGCAGTTATTCACCCCTCCACTTT	CASSLGRGSYSPLHF
TRBV7-2	TRBJ2-4	.	.	TGTGCCAGCAGGGCCCGCGGGAATATAGCCAAAAACATTCAGTACTTC	CASRARGNIAKNIQYF
TRBV10-3	TRBJ1-2	.	.	TGTGCCATCAGTGAGTCCCCAGAAACCTATGGCTACACCTTC	CAISESPETYGYTF
TRBV27	TRBJ1-4	.	once	TGTGCCACCTCGCGTTTCCTTGCTAATGAAAAACTGTTTTTT	CATSRFLANEKLFF
TRBV28	TRBJ1-6	.	.	TGTGCCAGCAGTGTAGGGGTGACTTCACCCCTCCACTTT	CASSVGVTSPLHF
TRBV18	TRBJ1-1	.	once	TGTGCCAGCTCACGTGACGGGGGGGACACTGAAGCTTTCTTT	CASSRDGGDTEAFF
TRBV19	TRBJ2-5	TRBD1	.	TGTGCCAGTAGTCTACGACAGGGTTCGGGCGGAGAGACCCAGTACTTC	CASSLRQGSGGETQYF
TRBV7-9	TRBJ1-1	.	.	TGTGCCAGCAGCTTTGGGCAGGGGAACACTGAAGCTTTCTTT	CASSFGQGNTEAFF
TRBV7-9	TRBJ1-4	.	.	TGTGCCAGCAGCGCTCAGGGTGGAATTAGCGAAAAACTGTTTTTT	CASSAQGGISEKLFF
TRBV11-2	TRBJ2-7	.	.	TGTGCCAGCAGCTCCCCGAAGAGGCCCTACGAGCAGTACTTC	CASSSPKRPYEQYF
TRBV7-9	TRBJ1-4	.	once	TGTGCCAGCAGCTTAACTCTGTCGGGGCGGGAAAAACTGTTTTTT	CASSLTLSGREKLFF
TRBV4-2	TRBJ1-3	.	.	TGTGCCAGCAGCCAAGACACAGGGACTGGAAACACCATATATTTT	CASSQDTGTGNTIYF
TRBV30	TRBJ1-2	TRBD1	.	TGTGCCTGGAGTGTGGCAGGGGGCAAAACCTACTATGGCTACACCTTC	CAWSVAGGKTYYGYTF
TRBV27	TRBJ2-7	.	.	TGTGCCAGCAGAGGTCTTACAGAACCCGAGCAGTACTTC	CASRGLTEPEQYF
TRBV5-6	TRBJ2-7	.	.	TGTGCCAGCAGCTTGCCCGGGATCGGCGAGCAGTACTTC	CASSLPGIGEQYF
TRBV28	TRBJ2-7	.	.	TGTGCCAGCAGCCCTACTAGGGACTCTCCCTACGAGCAGTACTTC	CASSPTRDSPYEQYF
TRBV30	TRBJ2-3	TRBD2	once	TGTGCCTTCCTTAGCGGGGTCAAAGATACGCAGTATTTT	CAFLSGVKDTQYF
TRBV18	TRBJ2-2	.	.	TGTGCCAGCTCACCACCCTCCTCGGGGTGGGCCGGGGAGCTGTTTTTT	CASSPPSSGWAGELFF
TRBV7-3	TRBJ1-2	.	.	TGTGCCAGCAGCGCGGATCAGGGCTATGGCTACACCTTC	CASSADQGYGYTF
TRBV10-3	TRBJ2-7	TRBD1	.	TGTGCCATCAGTGGGCCGGGACAGTCTTCCTACGAGCAGTACTTC	CAISGPGQSSYEQYF
TRBV7-8	TRBJ1-2	.	.	TGTGCCAGCAGCTTAGCGCTTCCAGGGACGGGGGGCTACACCTTC	CASSLALPGTGGYTF
TRBV14	TRBJ2-6	.	.	TGTGCCAGCAGCCCAAACTCAAGACCCGCCAACGTCCTGACTTTC	CASSPNSRPANVLTF
TRBV18	TRBJ1-6	TRBD1	.	TGTGCCAGCTCACAAACGCAGGGGGCGAATAATTCACCCCTCCACTTT	CASSQTQGANNSPLHF
TRBV7-9	TRBJ1-1	.	.	TGTGCCAGCAGCCCGACAGGAAACATGAACACTGAAGCTTTCTTT	CASSPTGNMNTEAFF
TRBV2	TRBJ1-5	.	.	TGTGCCACCTCCGGGGGGGGCCCGCTGTCACCCCAGCATTTT	CATSGGGPLSPQHF
TRBV25-1	TRBJ1-2	TRBD1	.	TGTGCCAGCAGCCGCGGACAGGGCGATGGCTACACCTTC	CASSRGQGDGYTF
TRBV5-6	TRBJ1-2	TRBD1	.	TGTGCCAGCAGCCTAGCGACAGGGGGAAGGCATGGCTACACCTTC	CASSLATGGRHGYTF
TRBV6-1	TRBJ2-7	TRBD1	.	TGTGCCAGCAGTGAACAGGACAGGGGATCCCACGAGCAGTACTTC	CASSEQDRGSHEQYF
TRBV9	TRBJ1-2	.	.	TGTGCCAGCAGCGTACAGAGTGGCTACACCTTC	CASSVQSGYTF
TRBV6-6	TRBJ2-4	.	.	TGTGCCAGCAGACCCATTAGTCCCCGAGGGATTCAGTACTTC	CASRPISPRGIQYF
TRBV11-2	TRBJ1-1	.	.	TGTGCCAGCAGCTCCCAAGGACAGTCAGCTTTCTTT	CASSSQGQSAFF
TRBV11-2	TRBJ1-1	.	.	TGTGCCAGCAGCTTGGGTAGCCTACTCTCGTCACAGTTGAACACTGAAGCTTTCTTT	CASSLGSLLSSQLNTEAFF
TRBV6-5	TRBJ2-1	.	.	TGTGCCAGCAGTCGGGGGAGGAATGAGCAGTTCTTC	CASSRGRNEQFF
TRBV4-1	TRBJ2-3	.	.	TGCGCCAGCAGCCAAGAGACGACTCTGCCGACAGATACGCAGTATTTT	CASSQETTLPTDTQYF
TRBV5-6	TRBJ1-1	.	.	TGTGCCAGCAGCCCCCAAGGGAGCACTGAAGCTTTCTTT	CASSPQGSTEAFF
TRBV6-1	TRBJ2-1	TRBD1	.	TGTGCCAGTTCGGACAGGGGTCTCCATGAGCAGTTCTTC	CASSDRGLHEQFF
TRBV19	TRBJ1-1	.	.	TGTGCCAGTAGTATAGGGGCCCCCGCTGAAGCTTTCTTT	CASSIGAPAEAFF